This TCR beta chain was sequenced during a study of cytomegalovirus exposure and HLA in healthy donors. Study-level information: An early data release held tens of millions of unique TCRs from HLA-typed donors.

It was with 60 Vbeta and 13 Jbeta primers that the PCR ran. TCRdb's copy holds only in-frame clones and misses some; the assay was immunoSEQ multiplex PCR. The sample contains tens of thousands of clones, about two thirds of which appear only once. Between the trimmed V and J ends, which lost 0 bases and 4 bases, there was a span of 9 bases. Germline CDR1 reads SGHTA; CDR2 reads FQGNSA. There are 14 residues in the CDR3. Turning to this clone: Its antigen is undetermined.

Study observations and caveats: Rarity characterized most TCR sequences, yet some public TCRs appeared in many donors. Solely CMV serostatus was available to characterize immune exposure.

The receptor was derived from a woman in her twenties or thirties in good health and CMV-seropositive. V gene TRBV7-2 combines with J gene TRBJ1-1; tentative D call: TRBD1 (5 bases). The specimen sequenced was PBMCs. CDR3 sequence: CASSLAQRGTEAFF. CDR3 coding DNA: TGTGCCAGCAGCTTAGCGCAAAGGGGCACTGAAGCTTTCTTT.